This T cell receptor beta chain was retrieved from a study of cytomegalovirus exposure and HLA in healthy donors. General study results and limits: Most observed TCR sequences were rare, whereas some public TCRs were detected in many donors. Excluded were some V segments that proved indistinguishable, including TRBV6-2 and TRBV6-3. A few CMV-associated chains proved CMV antigen-specific in vitro.

The CDR3 has 17 residues. V shed 3 bases, J shed 2 bases, and the junction held 9 bases outside the gene matches. Germline V gene data show CDR1 as MDHEN and CDR2 as SYDVKM. It was with 60 Vbeta and 13 Jbeta primers that the PCR ran. The table came from immunoSEQ multiplex PCR; TCRdb's copy has only in-frame clones and leaves some out. The sample lists roughly 81,000 clones, 65% to 80% seen once, with over 2% in the top ten. In this sample, this clone turned up a few times. The antigen is undetermined. This TCR was recovered from a man younger than 40 in good health and CMV-seronegative. The rearrangement joins TRBV28 to TRBJ1-3; 8 positions match TRBD1. Sequencing was done on a sample of PBMCs. The chain's CDR3 is CASSFLSDRGTGNTIYF. Written as DNA, the CDR3 is TGTGCCAGCAGTTTCCTCTCTGACAGGGGAACTGGAAACACCATATATTTT.